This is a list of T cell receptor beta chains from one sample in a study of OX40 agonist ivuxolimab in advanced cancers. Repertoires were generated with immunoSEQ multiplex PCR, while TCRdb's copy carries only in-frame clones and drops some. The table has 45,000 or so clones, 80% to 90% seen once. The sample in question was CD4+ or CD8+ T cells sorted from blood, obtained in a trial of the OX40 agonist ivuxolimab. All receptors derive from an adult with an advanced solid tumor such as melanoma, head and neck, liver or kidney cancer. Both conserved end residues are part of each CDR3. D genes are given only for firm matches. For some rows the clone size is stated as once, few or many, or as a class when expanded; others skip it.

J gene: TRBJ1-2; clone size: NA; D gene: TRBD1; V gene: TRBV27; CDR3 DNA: TGTGCCAGCAGTCCATTATACGGGACAGGTACTAACCGGGACTATGGCTACACCTTC; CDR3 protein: CASSPLYGTGTNRDYGYTF
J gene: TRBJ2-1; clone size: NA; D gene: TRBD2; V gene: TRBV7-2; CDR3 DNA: TGTGCCAGCAGCTTAATACTAGCGGGGGGCAATGAGCAGTTCTTC; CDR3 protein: CASSLILAGGNEQFF
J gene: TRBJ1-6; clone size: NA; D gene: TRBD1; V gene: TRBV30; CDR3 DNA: TGTGCCTGGAGTGTACAGGGGAATTCACCCCTCCACTTT; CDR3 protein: CAWSVQGNSPLHF
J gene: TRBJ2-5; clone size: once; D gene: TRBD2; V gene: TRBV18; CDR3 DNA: TGTGCCAGCTCACCCCCGGGACTAGCGACGTCGGAGACCCAGTACTTC; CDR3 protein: CASSPPGLATSETQYF
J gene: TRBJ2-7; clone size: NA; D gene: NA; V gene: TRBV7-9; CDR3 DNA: TGTGCCAGCAGCTTAAATCTAGGGGAGTACGAGCAGTACTTC; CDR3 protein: CASSLNLGEYEQYF
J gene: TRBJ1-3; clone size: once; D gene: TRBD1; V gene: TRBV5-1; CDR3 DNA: TGCGCCAGCAGCCGGATGGCTACAGGGGGCCTCTCTGGAAACACCATATATTTT; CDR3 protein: CASSRMATGGLSGNTIYF
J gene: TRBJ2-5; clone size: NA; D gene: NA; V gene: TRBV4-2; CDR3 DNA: TGTGCCAGCAGCCAAAGGGGGGGCAGAAGTGGGCAAGAGACCCAGTACTTC; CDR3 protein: CASSQRGGRSGQETQYF
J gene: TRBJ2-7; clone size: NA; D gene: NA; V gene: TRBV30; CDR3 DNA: TGTGCCTGGAACTCCAGAGGAAGTGGGGAGCAGTACTTC; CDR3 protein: CAWNSRGSGEQYF
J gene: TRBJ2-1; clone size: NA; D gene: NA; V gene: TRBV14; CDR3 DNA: TGTGCCAGCAGCCAAGTTGGGGACTCCTACAATGAGCAGTTCTTC; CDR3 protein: CASSQVGDSYNEQFF
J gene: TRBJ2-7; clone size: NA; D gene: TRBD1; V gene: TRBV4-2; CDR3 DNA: TGTGCCAGCAGCCAGGGGACAGGGAGGTCAGAGCAGTACTTC; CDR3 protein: CASSQGTGRSEQYF
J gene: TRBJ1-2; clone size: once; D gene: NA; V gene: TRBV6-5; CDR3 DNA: TGTGCCAGCAGTTACGGGTCAGTTGGCGATGGCTACACCTTC; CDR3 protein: CASSYGSVGDGYTF
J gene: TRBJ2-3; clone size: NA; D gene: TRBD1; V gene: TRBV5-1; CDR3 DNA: TGCGCCAGCAGCCGCGGACAGGGAGGAGCAGATACGCAGTATTTT; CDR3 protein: CASSRGQGGADTQYF
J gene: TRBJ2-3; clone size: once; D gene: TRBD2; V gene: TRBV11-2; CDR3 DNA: TGTGCCAGCAGCGGTACCGGGACTAGCGGGTCGGATACGCAGTATTTT; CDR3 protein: CASSGTGTSGSDTQYF
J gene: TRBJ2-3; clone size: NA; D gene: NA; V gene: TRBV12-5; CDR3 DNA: TGTGCTAGTGGTCTCCTCACAGATACGCAGTATTTT; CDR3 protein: CASGLLTDTQYF
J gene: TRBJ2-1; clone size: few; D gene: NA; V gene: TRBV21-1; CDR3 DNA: TGTGCCATTATGCCGTTCGGGGGGCGATACAATGAGCAGTTCTTC; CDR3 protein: CAIMPFGGRYNEQFF
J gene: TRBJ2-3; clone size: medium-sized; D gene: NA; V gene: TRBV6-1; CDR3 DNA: TGTGCCAGCAGTGAAATGGCGGGGAGTGGAGATACGCAGTATTTT; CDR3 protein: CASSEMAGSGDTQYF
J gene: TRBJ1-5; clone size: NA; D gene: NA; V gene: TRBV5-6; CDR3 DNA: TGTGCCAGCAGCTTGAAGCCGGGAGATCAGCCCCAGCATTTT; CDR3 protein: CASSLKPGDQPQHF
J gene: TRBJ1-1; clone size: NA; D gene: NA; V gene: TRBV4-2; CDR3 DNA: TGTGCCAGCAGCCAAGAATTGGGTCAAAACACTGAAGCTTTCTTT; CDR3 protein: CASSQELGQNTEAFF
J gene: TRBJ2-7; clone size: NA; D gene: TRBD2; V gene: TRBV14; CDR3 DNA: TGTGCCAGCAGCCAAGGACTAGCGGGATCCTACGAGCAGTACTTC; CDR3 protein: CASSQGLAGSYEQYF
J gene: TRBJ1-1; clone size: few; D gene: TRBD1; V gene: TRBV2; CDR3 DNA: TGTGCCAGCAGTGCCTCTCCTCACAGGGGACTGAACACTGAAGCTTTCTTT; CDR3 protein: CASSASPHRGLNTEAFF
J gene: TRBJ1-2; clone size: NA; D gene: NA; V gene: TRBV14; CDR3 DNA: TGTGCCAGCAGTCGAGACTCCCGGGGTGATGGCTACACCTTC; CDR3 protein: CASSRDSRGDGYTF
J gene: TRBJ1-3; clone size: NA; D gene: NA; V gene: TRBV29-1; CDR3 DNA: TGCAGCGGGGGGCAGTCTGGAAACACCATATATTTT; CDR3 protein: CSGGQSGNTIYF